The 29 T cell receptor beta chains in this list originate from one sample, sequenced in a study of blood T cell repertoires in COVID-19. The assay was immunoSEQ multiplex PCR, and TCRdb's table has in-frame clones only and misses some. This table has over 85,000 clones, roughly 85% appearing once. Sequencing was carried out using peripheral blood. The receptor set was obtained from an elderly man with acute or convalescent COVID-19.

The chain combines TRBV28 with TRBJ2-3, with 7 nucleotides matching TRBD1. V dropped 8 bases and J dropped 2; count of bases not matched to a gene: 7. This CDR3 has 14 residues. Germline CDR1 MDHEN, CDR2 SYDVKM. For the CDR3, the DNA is TGTGCCAGCCAGAAAGGGGGCCCCACAGATACGCAGTATTTT. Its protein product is CASQKGGPTDTQYF.

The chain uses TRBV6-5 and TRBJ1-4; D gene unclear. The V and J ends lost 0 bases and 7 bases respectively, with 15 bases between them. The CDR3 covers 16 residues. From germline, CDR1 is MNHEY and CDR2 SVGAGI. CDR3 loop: CASSYSISGLGEKLFF. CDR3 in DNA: TGTGCCAGCAGTTACTCGATTAGTGGGCTGGGTGAAAAACTGTTTTTT.

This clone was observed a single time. As DNA, the CDR3 is TGTGCCAGCAGCACAGGGGCCTATAGCACAGATACGCAGTATTTT. Its protein product is CASSTGAYSTDTQYF. This sequence joins TRBV28 and TRBJ2-3; TRBD1 matches 7 bases. J was trimmed by 0 bases and V by 6 bases; bases with no gene match: 6. The CDR3 is 15 residues long. Per germline, CDR1 MDHEN and CDR2 SYDVKM.

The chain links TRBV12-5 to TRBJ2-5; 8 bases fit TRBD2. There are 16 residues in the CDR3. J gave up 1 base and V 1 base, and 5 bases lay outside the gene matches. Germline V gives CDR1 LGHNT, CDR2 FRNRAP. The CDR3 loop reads CASGLESGSPQETQYF. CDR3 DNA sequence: TGTGCTAGTGGTTTGGAGAGCGGGAGTCCCCAAGAGACCCAGTACTTC.

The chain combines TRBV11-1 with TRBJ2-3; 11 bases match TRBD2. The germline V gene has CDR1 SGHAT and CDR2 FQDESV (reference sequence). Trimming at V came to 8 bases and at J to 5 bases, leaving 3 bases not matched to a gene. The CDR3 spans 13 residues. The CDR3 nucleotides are TGTGCCAGCCTCGGGACTAGCGGAGATACGCAGTATTTT. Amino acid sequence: CASLGTSGDTQYF. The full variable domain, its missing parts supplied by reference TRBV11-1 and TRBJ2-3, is EAEVAQSPRYKITEKSQAVAFWCDPISGHATLYWYRQILGQGPELLVQFQDESVVDDSQLPKDRFSAERLKGVDSTLKIQPAELGDSAMYLCASLGTSGDTQYFGPGTRLTVL.

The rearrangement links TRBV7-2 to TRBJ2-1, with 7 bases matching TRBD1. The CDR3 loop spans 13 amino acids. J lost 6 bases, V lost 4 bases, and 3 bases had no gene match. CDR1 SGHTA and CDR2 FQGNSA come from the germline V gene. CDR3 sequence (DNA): TGTGCCAGCAGCTGGGGACAGTTCAATGAGCAGTTCTTC. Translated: CASSWGQFNEQFF.

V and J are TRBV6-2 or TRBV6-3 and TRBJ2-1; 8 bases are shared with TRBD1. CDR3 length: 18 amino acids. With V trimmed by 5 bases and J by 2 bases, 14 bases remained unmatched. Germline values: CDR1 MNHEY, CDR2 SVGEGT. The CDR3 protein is CASSNRDRSSLTYNEQFF. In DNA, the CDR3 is TGTGCCAGCAGTAACCGGGACAGGAGTAGCCTTACCTACAATGAGCAGTTCTTC.

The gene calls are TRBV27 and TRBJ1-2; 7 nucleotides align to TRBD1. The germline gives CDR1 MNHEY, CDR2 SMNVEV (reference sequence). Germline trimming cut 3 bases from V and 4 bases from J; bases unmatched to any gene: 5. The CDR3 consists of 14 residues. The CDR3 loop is CASSFGQGGYGYTF. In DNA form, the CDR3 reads TGTGCCAGCAGTTTTGGGCAGGGGGGCTATGGCTACACCTTC.

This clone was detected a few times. CDR3 protein: CASSQTWRFPEAFF. The CDR3 coding sequence is TGTGCCAGCAGCCAAACATGGAGGTTCCCTGAAGCTTTCTTT. The chain recombines TRBV7-9 with TRBJ1-1; D gene unclear. The CDR3 is 14 residues long. V lost 5 bases and J lost 6, with 16 bases in between. Germline CDR1 is SEHNR and CDR2 is FQNEAQ (reference sequence).

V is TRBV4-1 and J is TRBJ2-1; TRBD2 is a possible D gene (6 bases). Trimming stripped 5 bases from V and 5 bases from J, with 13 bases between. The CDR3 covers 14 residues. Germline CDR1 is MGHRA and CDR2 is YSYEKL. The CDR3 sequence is CASSTSGWDNEQFF. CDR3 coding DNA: TGCGCCAGCAGCACCAGCGGGTGGGACAATGAGCAGTTCTTC.

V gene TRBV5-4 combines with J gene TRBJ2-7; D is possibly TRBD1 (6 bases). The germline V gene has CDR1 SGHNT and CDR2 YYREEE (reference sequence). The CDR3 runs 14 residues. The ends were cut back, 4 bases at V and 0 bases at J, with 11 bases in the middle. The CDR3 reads CASSLRDNSYEQYF. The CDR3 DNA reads TGTGCCAGCAGCCTCCGGGACAACTCCTACGAGCAGTACTTC.

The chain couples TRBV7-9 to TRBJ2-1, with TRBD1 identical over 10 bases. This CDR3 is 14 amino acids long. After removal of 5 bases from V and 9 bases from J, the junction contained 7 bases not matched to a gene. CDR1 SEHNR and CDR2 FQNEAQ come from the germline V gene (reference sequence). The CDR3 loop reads CASSRDRGGSEQFF. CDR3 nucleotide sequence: TGTGCCAGCAGCCGGGACAGGGGAGGTAGTGAGCAGTTCTTC. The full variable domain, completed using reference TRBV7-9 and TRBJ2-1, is DTGVSQNPRHKITKRGQNVTFRCDPISEHNRLYWYRQTLGQGPEFLTYFQNEAQLEKSRLLSDRFSAERPKGSFSTLEIQRTEQGDSAMYLCASSRDRGGSEQFFGPGTRLTVL.

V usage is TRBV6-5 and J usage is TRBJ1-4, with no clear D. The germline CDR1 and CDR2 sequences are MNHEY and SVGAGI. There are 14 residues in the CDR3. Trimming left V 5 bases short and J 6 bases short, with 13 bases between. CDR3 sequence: CASSRGTTDEKLFF. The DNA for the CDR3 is TGTGCCAGCAGTCGCGGAACGACGGATGAAAAACTGTTTTTT.

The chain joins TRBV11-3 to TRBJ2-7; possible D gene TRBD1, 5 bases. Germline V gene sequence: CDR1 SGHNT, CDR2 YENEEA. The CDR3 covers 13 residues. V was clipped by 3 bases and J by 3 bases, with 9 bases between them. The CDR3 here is CASSLDKNYEQYF. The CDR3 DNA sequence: TGTGCCAGCAGCTTGGACAAAAACTACGAGCAGTACTTC. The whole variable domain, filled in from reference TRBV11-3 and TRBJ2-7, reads EAGVVQSPRYKIIEKKQPVAFWCNPISGHNTLYWYLQNLGQGPELLIRYENEEAVDDSQLPKDRFSAERLKGVDSTLKIQPAELGDSAVYLCASSLDKNYEQYFGPGTRLTVT.

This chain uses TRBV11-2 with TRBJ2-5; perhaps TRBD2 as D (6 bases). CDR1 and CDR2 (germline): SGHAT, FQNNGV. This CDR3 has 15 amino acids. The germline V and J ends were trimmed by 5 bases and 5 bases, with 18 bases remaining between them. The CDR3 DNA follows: TGTGCCAGCAGCCCCCTGGGAGGCCTCCAGGAGACCCAGTACTTC. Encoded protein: CASSPLGGLQETQYF.

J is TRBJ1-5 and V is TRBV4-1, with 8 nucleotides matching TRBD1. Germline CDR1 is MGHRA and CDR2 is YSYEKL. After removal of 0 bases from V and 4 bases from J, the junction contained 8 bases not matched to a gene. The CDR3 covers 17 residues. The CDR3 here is CASSQESRTGPNQPQHF. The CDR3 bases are TGCGCCAGCAGCCAAGAGTCGAGGACAGGGCCAAATCAGCCCCAGCATTTT.

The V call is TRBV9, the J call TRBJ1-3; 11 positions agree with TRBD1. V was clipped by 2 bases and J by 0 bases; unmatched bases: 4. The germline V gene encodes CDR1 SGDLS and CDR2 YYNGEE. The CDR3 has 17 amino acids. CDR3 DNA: TGTGCCAGCAGCGTTGGGACAGGGGGAAACTCTGGAAACACCATATATTTT. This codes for CASSVGTGGNSGNTIYF.

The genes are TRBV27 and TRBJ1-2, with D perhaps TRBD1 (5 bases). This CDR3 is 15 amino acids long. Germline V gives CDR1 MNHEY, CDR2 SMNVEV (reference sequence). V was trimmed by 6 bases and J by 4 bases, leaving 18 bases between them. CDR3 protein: CASSPPTGGAYGYTF. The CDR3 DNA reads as TGTGCCAGCAGCCCCCCCACGGGCGGGGCCTATGGCTACACCTTC.

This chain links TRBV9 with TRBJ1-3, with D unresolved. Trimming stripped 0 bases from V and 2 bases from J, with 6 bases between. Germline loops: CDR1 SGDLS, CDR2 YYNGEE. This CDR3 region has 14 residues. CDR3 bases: TGTGCCAGCAGCGTAGTTTCAGCTGGAAACACCATATATTTT. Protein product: CASSVVSAGNTIYF.

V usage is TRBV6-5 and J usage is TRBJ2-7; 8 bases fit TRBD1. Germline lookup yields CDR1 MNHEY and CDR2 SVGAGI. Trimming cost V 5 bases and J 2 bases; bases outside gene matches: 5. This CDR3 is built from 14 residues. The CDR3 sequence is CASSIGQGPYEQYF. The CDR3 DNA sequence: TGTGCCAGCAGTATCGGACAGGGACCCTACGAGCAGTACTTC.

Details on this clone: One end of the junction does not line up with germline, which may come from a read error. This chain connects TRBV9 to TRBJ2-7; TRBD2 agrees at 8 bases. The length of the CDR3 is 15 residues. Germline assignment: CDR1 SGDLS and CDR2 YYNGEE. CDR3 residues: CARSVGGGIPYEQYF. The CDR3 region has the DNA TGTGCCCGCAGCGTCGGGGGGGGGATTCCCTACGAGCAGTACTTC.

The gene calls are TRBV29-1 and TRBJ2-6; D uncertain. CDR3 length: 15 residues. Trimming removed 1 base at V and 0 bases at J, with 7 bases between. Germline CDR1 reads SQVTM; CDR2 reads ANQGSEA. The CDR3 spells CSVEAGNSGANVLTF. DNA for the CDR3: TGCAGCGTTGAAGCAGGCAACTCTGGGGCCAACGTCCTGACTTTC.

CDR3 DNA sequence: TGTGCCAGCAGACCCACTAGCGGGAGGGACCATGAGCAGTTCTTC. Its protein product is CASRPTSGRDHEQFF. This rearrangement joins TRBV7-9 to TRBJ2-1, with 13 positions matching TRBD2. The J segment lost 8 bases and the V segment lost 6 bases, leaving 7 bases of the junction unmatched. The CDR3 runs to 15 residues. Looked up from germline, CDR1 is SEHNR and CDR2 is FQNEAQ (reference sequence).

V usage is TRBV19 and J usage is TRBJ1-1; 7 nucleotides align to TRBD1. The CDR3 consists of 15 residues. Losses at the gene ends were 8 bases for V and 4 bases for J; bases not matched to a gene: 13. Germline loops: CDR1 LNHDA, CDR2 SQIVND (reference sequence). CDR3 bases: TGTGCCAGTGGAACTAGACAGGGCTGGGGCACTGAAGCTTTCTTT. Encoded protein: CASGTRQGWGTEAFF.

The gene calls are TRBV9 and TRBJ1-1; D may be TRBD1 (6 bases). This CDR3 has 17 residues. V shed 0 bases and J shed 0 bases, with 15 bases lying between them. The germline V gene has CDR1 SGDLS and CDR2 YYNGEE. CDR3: CASSVATSGTLNTEAFF. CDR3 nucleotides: TGTGCCAGCAGCGTAGCTACTTCGGGGACACTGAACACTGAAGCTTTCTTT.

The CDR3 sequence is CASNPGPGQGIVGANVLTF. CDR3 nucleotide sequence: TGTGCCAGCAATCCCGGCCCGGGACAGGGGATAGTTGGGGCCAACGTCCTGACTTTC. The V gene is TRBV27, the J gene TRBJ2-6, with 10 bases lining up with TRBD1. Germline assignment: CDR1 MNHEY and CDR2 SMNVEV (reference sequence). The CDR3 is made up of 19 amino acids. V lost 7 bases and J lost 3; bases outside the gene matches: 15.

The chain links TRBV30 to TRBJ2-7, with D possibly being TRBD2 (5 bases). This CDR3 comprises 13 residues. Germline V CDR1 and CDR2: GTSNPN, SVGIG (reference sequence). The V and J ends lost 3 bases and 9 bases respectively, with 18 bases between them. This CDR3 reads CAWRKVGVGVQYF. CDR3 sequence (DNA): TGTGCCTGGAGGAAGGTGGGAGTCGGGGTGCAGTACTTC.

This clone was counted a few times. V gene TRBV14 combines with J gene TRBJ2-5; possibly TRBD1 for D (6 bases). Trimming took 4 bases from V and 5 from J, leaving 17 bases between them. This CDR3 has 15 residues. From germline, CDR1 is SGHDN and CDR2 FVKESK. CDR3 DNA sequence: TGTGCCAGCAGCCCCCTTGGGGGCCTTAGGGAGACCCAGTACTTC. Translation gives CASSPLGGLRETQYF.

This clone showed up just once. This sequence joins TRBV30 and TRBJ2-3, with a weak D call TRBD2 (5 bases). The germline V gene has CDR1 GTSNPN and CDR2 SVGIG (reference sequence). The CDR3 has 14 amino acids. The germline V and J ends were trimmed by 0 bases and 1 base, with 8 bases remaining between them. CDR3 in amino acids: CAWSVRRGTDTQYF. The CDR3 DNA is TGTGCCTGGAGTGTAAGGCGGGGCACAGATACGCAGTATTTT.